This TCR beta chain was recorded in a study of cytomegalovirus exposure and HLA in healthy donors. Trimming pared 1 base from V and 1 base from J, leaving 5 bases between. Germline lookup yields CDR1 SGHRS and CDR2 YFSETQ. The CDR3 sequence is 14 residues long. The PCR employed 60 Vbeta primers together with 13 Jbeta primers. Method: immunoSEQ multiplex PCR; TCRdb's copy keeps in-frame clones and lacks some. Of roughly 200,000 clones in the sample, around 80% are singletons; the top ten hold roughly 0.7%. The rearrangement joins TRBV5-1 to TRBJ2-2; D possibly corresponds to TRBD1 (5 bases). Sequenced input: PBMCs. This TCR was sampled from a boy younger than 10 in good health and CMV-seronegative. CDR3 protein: CASSLQGNTGELFF. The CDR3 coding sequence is TGCGCCAGCAGCTTGCAGGGGAACACCGGGGAGCTGTTTTTT.